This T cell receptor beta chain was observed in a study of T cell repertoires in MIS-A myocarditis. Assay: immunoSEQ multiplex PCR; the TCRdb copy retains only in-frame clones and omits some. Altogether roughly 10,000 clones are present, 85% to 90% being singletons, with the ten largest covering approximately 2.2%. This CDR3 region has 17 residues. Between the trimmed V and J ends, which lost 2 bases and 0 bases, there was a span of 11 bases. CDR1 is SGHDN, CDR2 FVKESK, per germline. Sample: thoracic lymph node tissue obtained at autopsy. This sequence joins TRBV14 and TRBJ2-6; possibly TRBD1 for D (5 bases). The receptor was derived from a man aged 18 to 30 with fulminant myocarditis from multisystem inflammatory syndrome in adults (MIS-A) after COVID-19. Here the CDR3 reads CASSQTGRLSGANVLTF. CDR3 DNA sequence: TGTGCCAGCAGCCAAACAGGACGGCTCTCTGGGGCCAACGTCCTGACTTTC.